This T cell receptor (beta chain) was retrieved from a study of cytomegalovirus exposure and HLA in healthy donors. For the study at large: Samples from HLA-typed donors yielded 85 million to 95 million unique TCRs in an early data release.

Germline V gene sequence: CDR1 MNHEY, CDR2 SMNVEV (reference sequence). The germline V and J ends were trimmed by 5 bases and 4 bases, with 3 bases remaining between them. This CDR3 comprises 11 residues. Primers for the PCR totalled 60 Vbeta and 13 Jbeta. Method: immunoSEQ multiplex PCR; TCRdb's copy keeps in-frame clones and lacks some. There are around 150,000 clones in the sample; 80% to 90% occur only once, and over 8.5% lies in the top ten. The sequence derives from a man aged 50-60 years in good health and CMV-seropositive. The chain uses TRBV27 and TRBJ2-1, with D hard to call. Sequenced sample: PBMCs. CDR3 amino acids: CASSLYNEQFF. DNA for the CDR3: TGTGCCAGCAGTCTGTACAATGAGCAGTTCTTC.